Presented here are 32 T cell receptor beta chains from one specimen sequenced in a study of shared clonotypes between healthy human individuals. The protocol was immunoSEQ multiplex PCR, while the TCRdb copy is restricted to in-frame clones and leaves out a portion. The table has about 2.2 million clones, just under 95% seen once. Cells designated naive CD8 were CD45RO-negative and were positively selected for CCR7, with terminally differentiated effector memory CD45RA+ cells excluded. The material sequenced was naive CD8+ T cells from PBMCs. Receptors were obtained from a man between 18 and 35 years old in good health. Some clones in this sample may be carry-over from other donors' samples.

The genes are TRBV28 and TRBJ2-7, with 7 nucleotides matching TRBD1. After removal of 5 bases from V and 6 bases from J, the junction contained 10 bases not matched to a gene. The germline CDR1 and CDR2 sequences are MDHEN and SYDVKM. The CDR3 consists of 14 residues. The CDR3 here is CASSLYRGLAEQYF. The CDR3 nucleotides read TGTGCCAGCAGTCTCTACAGGGGTTTGGCCGAGCAGTACTTC.

This sequence joins TRBV2 and TRBJ2-7; unclear D gene. Trimming removed 5 bases at V and 2 bases at J, with 10 bases between. Germline V lookup: CDR1 SNHLY, CDR2 FYNNEI. The CDR3 is made up of 13 amino acids. The CDR3 DNA reads TGTGCCAGCAGTAGCGCCGCGACCTACGAGCAGTACTTC. Its protein product is CASSSAATYEQYF.

This clone showed up just a few times. The chain couples TRBV19 to TRBJ2-2; either TRBD1 or TRBD2 may supply D (6 bases each). From germline, CDR1 is LNHDA and CDR2 SQIVND (reference sequence). This CDR3 is built from 15 residues. Trimming took off 3 bases at V and 3 bases at J, with 11 bases between the two ends. The CDR3 is CASSIAGHHTGELFF. As DNA, the CDR3 is TGTGCCAGTAGTATTGCGGGACATCACACCGGGGAGCTGTTTTTT.

The gene calls are TRBV4-1 and TRBJ1-2; possible D gene TRBD1, 5 bases. CDR3 length equals 16 residues. From germline, CDR1 is MGHRA and CDR2 YSYEKL. The V and J ends lost 1 base and 1 base respectively, with 13 bases between them. This CDR3 is CASSQAGTDFNYGYTF. DNA of the CDR3: TGCGCCAGCAGCCAAGCGGGGACGGACTTTAACTATGGCTACACCTTC.

The chain links TRBV5-1 to TRBJ2-1, with 13 positions matching TRBD2. The CDR3 is made up of 18 amino acids. CDR1 and CDR2 (germline): SGHRS, YFSETQ. The junction had 16 bases not matched to a gene; V was cut back by 5 bases and J by 8 bases. CDR3 amino acids: CASRHTSGRALILDEQFF. CDR3 nucleotides: TGCGCCAGCAGACATACTAGCGGGAGGGCCCTGATTCTGGATGAGCAGTTCTTC.

The chain links TRBV11-2 to TRBJ2-7, with 9 nucleotides matching TRBD2. Germline V CDR1 and CDR2: SGHAT, FQNNGV. The CDR3 has 16 residues. The trim removed 1 base at V and 6 bases at J, leaving 10 bases unmatched. CDR3 sequence: CASSLGQGLAGVEQYF. In nucleotides, the CDR3 is TGTGCCAGCAGCTTAGGACAGGGATTAGCGGGAGTCGAGCAGTACTTC.

The chain is built from TRBV27 and TRBJ2-2; a possible D gene is TRBD2 (6 bases). The CDR3 has 14 residues. V gave up 5 bases and J gave up 6 bases, with 13 bases separating them. Looked up from germline, CDR1 is MNHEY and CDR2 is SMNVEV (reference sequence). CDR3 amino acids: CASSPGVFPGELFF. In DNA, the CDR3 is TGTGCCAGCAGTCCGGGAGTGTTTCCCGGGGAGCTGTTTTTT.

The V call is TRBV29-1, the J call TRBJ2-1; possible D gene TRBD2, 6 bases. This CDR3 region has 15 residues. Germline lookup yields CDR1 SQVTM and CDR2 ANQGSEA. Between the trimmed V and J ends, which lost 0 bases and 11 bases, there was a span of 20 bases. The CDR3 sequence: CSVEDPTRWSEQQFF. The CDR3 bases are TGCAGCGTTGAAGACCCGACTAGATGGTCGGAGCAGCAGTTCTTC.

The rearrangement joins TRBV11-2 to TRBJ2-7; 8 bases line up with TRBD2. The V gene end was trimmed by 0 bases and the J gene end by 4 bases; junction bases not matched to a gene: 5. CDR3 length: 15 amino acids. CDR1 and CDR2 from the germline V gene are SGHAT and FQNNGV. The chain's CDR3 is CASSLDVGGRYEQYF. The CDR3 region has the DNA TGTGCCAGCAGCTTAGATGTGGGCGGGAGGTACGAGCAGTACTTC. Filled out from reference TRBV11-2 and TRBJ2-7, the complete variable domain reads EAGVAQSPRYKIIEKRQSVAFWCNPISGHATLYWYQQILGQGPKLLIQFQNNGVVDDSQLPKDRFSAERLKGVDSTLKIQPAKLEDSAVYLCASSLDVGGRYEQYFGPGTRLTVT.

The table lists this clone with a count of one. This same CDR3 is encoded by further DNA sequences in the sample. The chain links TRBV30 to TRBJ2-7; D possibly corresponds to TRBD1 (5 bases). Per germline, CDR1 GTSNPN and CDR2 SVGIG (reference sequence). Trimming cost V 0 bases and J 3 bases, with 6 bases left between them. This CDR3 region has 12 residues. The CDR3 reads CAWSVGDYEQYF. CDR3 bases: TGTGCCTGGAGTGTAGGGGACTACGAGCAGTACTTC.

This chain uses TRBV11-2 with TRBJ1-2; TRBD1 is a possible D gene (6 bases). V was shortened by 4 bases and J by 8 bases, with 11 bases between the two germline ends. The germline V gene encodes CDR1 SGHAT and CDR2 FQNNGV. The CDR3 spans 12 residues. This CDR3 reads CASSSRGQGYTF. DNA for the CDR3: TGTGCCAGCAGCTCCAGGGGCCAAGGCTACACCTTC.

With respect to this clone: The same CDR3 arises from other DNA sequences in this sample as well. The J gene is TRBJ2-3, the V gene TRBV28; TRBD2 agrees at 11 bases. J was trimmed by 7 bases and V by 3 bases; bases with no gene match: 6. CDR1 and CDR2 from the germline V gene are MDHEN and SYDVKM. The CDR3 consists of 15 residues. CDR3 loop: CASSFGLAGGNTQYF. DNA for the CDR3: TGTGCCAGCAGTTTTGGGCTAGCGGGAGGTAATACGCAGTATTTT.

The V and J genes are TRBV10-3 and TRBJ2-1; tentative D call: TRBD2 (6 bases). V lost 10 bases, J lost 11 bases, and 15 bases lay in between. Germline V gene sequence: CDR1 ENHRY, CDR2 SYGVKD. CDR3 size: 11 residues. DNA of the CDR3: TGTGCCACCAAAGTGGGACTGCAGCAGTTCTTC. Its translation: CATKVGLQQFF.

The chain carries TRBV28 and TRBJ1-5, with a possible D match to TRBD1 (5 bases). This CDR3 is 15 amino acids long. The germline gives CDR1 MDHEN, CDR2 SYDVKM. V was trimmed by 6 bases and J by 4 bases, leaving 16 bases between them. CDR3 in DNA: TGTGCCAGCAGGACGTACTCTCGGGGGAATCAGCCCCAGCATTTT. Translated: CASRTYSRGNQPQHF.

The chain combines TRBV27 with TRBJ2-3; 7 bases are a match to TRBD2. With V trimmed by 2 bases and J by 3 bases, 5 bases remained unmatched. Germline V gene sequence: CDR1 MNHEY, CDR2 SMNVEV (reference sequence). The CDR3 spans 15 residues. CDR3 coding DNA: TGTGCCAGCAGTTTAGGCGGGAGCGAAACAGATACGCAGTATTTT. Amino acid sequence: CASSLGGSETDTQYF.

V usage is TRBV12-5 and J usage is TRBJ2-5, with D perhaps TRBD1 or TRBD2 (5 bases each). The germline gives CDR1 LGHNT, CDR2 FRNRAP. This CDR3 is 17 amino acids long. The V end was cut by 0 bases, the J end by 2 bases, with 16 bases between. CDR3 sequence: CASGLVEGVTGQETQYF. The CDR3 nucleotides read TGTGCTAGTGGTTTGGTTGAGGGAGTCACAGGTCAAGAGACCCAGTACTTC.

This chain joins TRBV30 and TRBJ1-2; D is possibly TRBD1 (5 bases). Trimming left V 3 bases short and J 8 bases short, with 16 bases between. CDR1 GTSNPN and CDR2 SVGIG come from the germline V gene (reference sequence). CDR3 length: 13 residues. For the CDR3, the DNA is TGTGCCTGGAGGCAAACAGGAATTCGAGGCTACACCTTC. The encoded protein is CAWRQTGIRGYTF.

The V and J genes are TRBV4-1 and TRBJ1-1, with a tentative D call TRBD1 (5 bases). The V gene's germline CDR1 is MGHRA and CDR2 YSYEKL. The CDR3 has 18 amino acids. V was cut by 3 bases and J by 0 bases, with 20 bases left in between. The CDR3 DNA sequence: TGCGCCAGCAGCCATTATGGGGGGGGTAGGGATATGAACACTGAAGCTTTCTTT. The encoded protein is CASSHYGGGRDMNTEAFF.

CDR3 protein: CASSDFRRETQYF. The CDR3, as DNA: TGTGCCAGCAGTGATTTCAGGCGGGAGACCCAGTACTTC. V usage is TRBV6-1 and J usage is TRBJ2-5; D ambiguous. The length of the CDR3 is 13 residues. V lost 3 bases and J 5 bases, leaving 10 bases between the germline ends. Germline V gives CDR1 MNHNS, CDR2 SASEGT.

The chain combines TRBV7-9 with TRBJ2-7, with 7 bases that match TRBD2. The junction had 15 bases not matched to a gene; V was cut back by 6 bases and J by 7 bases. Germline V CDR1 and CDR2: SEHNR, FQNEAQ (reference sequence). The CDR3 sequence is 15 residues long. CDR3 in DNA: TGTGCCAGCAGTATGGGCCGGGCGGGAGCTCTTGAGCAGTACTTC. This sequence encodes CASSMGRAGALEQYF.

This clone was detected once. The chain employs TRBV7-8 and TRBJ2-3; 7 bases are a match to TRBD1. The germline V gene has CDR1 SGHVS and CDR2 FQNEAQ. J was trimmed by 2 bases and V by 5 bases; bases with no gene match: 10. The CDR3 loop spans 16 amino acids. CDR3 sequence: CASSPGTVPLTDTQYF. Here the CDR3 DNA reads TGTGCCAGCAGCCCGGGGACAGTCCCTCTCACAGATACGCAGTATTTT.

V and J are TRBV9 and TRBJ1-1; D not certain. V was shortened by 1 base and J by 1 base, with 8 bases between the two germline ends. The length of the CDR3 is 14 residues. From germline, CDR1 is SGDLS and CDR2 YYNGEE. The DNA for the CDR3 is TGTGCCAGCAGCGTACAGGCGACGAACACTGAAGCTTTCTTT. Translating it yields CASSVQATNTEAFF.

This chain links TRBV27 with TRBJ2-7, with D perhaps assigned TRBD1 or TRBD2 (5 bases each). Trimming took 6 bases from V and 4 from J, leaving 16 bases between them. Germline CDR1 reads MNHEY; CDR2 reads SMNVEV (reference sequence). The CDR3 covers 14 residues. CDR3 nucleotides: TGTGCCAGCAGCCGGGAAGGGGAAATTTACGAGCAGTACTTC. It translates to CASSREGEIYEQYF.

The V gene is TRBV28, the J gene TRBJ2-1; TRBD2 matches at 12 bases. Germline lookup yields CDR1 MDHEN and CDR2 SYDVKM. Trimming cost V 2 bases and J 9 bases; bases outside gene matches: 5. CDR3 length: 15 amino acids. CDR3: CASSLLAGGGIEQFF. DNA for the CDR3: TGTGCCAGCAGTTTACTAGCGGGAGGGGGAATTGAGCAGTTCTTC. The full variable domain, with the rest looked up from reference TRBV28 and TRBJ2-1, is DVKVTQSSRYLVKRTGEKVFLECVQDMDHENMFWYRQDPGLGLRLIYFSYDVKMKEKGDIPEGYSVSREKKERFSLILESASTNQTSMYLCASSLLAGGGIEQFFGPGTRLTVL.

V usage is TRBV6-1 and J usage is TRBJ2-3; D may match TRBD1 or TRBD2 (5 bases each). Between the trimmed V and J ends, which lost 6 bases and 5 bases, there was a span of 18 bases. CDR3 length equals 15 residues. Germline V gene data show CDR1 as MNHNS and CDR2 as SASEGT. The chain's CDR3 is CASRKGFGAGDTQYF. Here the CDR3 DNA reads TGTGCCAGCAGGAAGGGGTTCGGGGCAGGAGATACGCAGTATTTT.

The rearrangement joins TRBV30 to TRBJ1-5; no reliable D call. The CDR3 covers 13 residues. The V gene lost 5 bases and the J gene lost 4 bases, with 12 bases spanning the gap. From germline, CDR1 is GTSNPN and CDR2 SVGIG (reference sequence). The CDR3 sequence: CAWCTQPNQPQHF. The CDR3 bases are TGTGCCTGGTGCACGCAGCCGAATCAGCCCCAGCATTTT.

The chain couples TRBV27 to TRBJ1-5, with D maybe TRBD1 (6 bases). V was cut by 0 bases and J by 6 bases, with 18 bases left in between. The CDR3 contains 17 residues. Germline V gene data show CDR1 as MNHEY and CDR2 as SMNVEV (reference sequence). The CDR3 nucleotides read TGTGCCAGCAGTTTATCCCCGGACGGGGGCAGCGGTCAGCCCCAGCATTTT. This sequence encodes CASSLSPDGGSGQPQHF.

In this sample, this clone turned up once. The V gene is TRBV4-3, the J gene TRBJ2-3; no clear D. From germline, CDR1 is LGHNA and CDR2 YSLEER. Trimming shortened V by 3 bases and J by 2 bases, and 21 bases separated the two germline ends. This CDR3 comprises 18 residues. The CDR3 protein is CASSHRPFESHSTDTQYF. The CDR3 DNA follows: TGCGCCAGCAGCCACCGACCATTCGAGAGCCACTCCACAGATACGCAGTATTTT.

The chain joins TRBV19 to TRBJ2-1, with 9 bases matching TRBD2. The CDR3 consists of 17 residues. Germline V gene sequence: CDR1 LNHDA, CDR2 SQIVND (reference sequence). Trimming took 5 bases from V and 3 from J; bases not matched to a gene: 11. CDR3 amino acids: CASSLLLAGRDYNEQFF. The DNA for the CDR3 is TGTGCCAGTAGTCTCCTCCTAGCGGGAAGAGACTACAATGAGCAGTTCTTC.

The chain uses TRBV6-1 and TRBJ2-1; weak D call: TRBD2 (5 bases). Germline CDR1 reads MNHNS; CDR2 reads SASEGT. Trimming shortened V by 3 bases and J by 1 base, and 10 bases separated the two germline ends. The CDR3 is 15 amino acids. The CDR3 loop is CASSEDLTSYNEQFF. The CDR3 nucleotides read TGTGCCAGCAGTGAGGACTTGACGTCCTACAATGAGCAGTTCTTC.

The rearrangement uses TRBV21-1 and TRBJ2-3; the listed D gene, TRBD2, was not tested against the DNA. TRBV21-1 is assigned pseudogene status. CDR3 length: 13 amino acids. The CDR3 spells CASSPSSTDTQYF. The CDR3 DNA reads TGTGCCAGCAGCCCCTCTAGCACAGATACGCAGTATTTT.

V is TRBV13 and J is TRBJ2-5; the D gene is possibly TRBD1 (5 bases). The CDR3 is 15 amino acids. Between the trimmed V and J ends, which lost 1 base and 1 base, there was a span of 10 bases. The germline gives CDR1 PRHDT, CDR2 FYEKMQ (reference sequence). In DNA form, the CDR3 reads TGTGCCAGCAGCTTAGTTGAGACAGTCCAAGAGACCCAGTACTTC. Protein sequence: CASSLVETVQETQYF.